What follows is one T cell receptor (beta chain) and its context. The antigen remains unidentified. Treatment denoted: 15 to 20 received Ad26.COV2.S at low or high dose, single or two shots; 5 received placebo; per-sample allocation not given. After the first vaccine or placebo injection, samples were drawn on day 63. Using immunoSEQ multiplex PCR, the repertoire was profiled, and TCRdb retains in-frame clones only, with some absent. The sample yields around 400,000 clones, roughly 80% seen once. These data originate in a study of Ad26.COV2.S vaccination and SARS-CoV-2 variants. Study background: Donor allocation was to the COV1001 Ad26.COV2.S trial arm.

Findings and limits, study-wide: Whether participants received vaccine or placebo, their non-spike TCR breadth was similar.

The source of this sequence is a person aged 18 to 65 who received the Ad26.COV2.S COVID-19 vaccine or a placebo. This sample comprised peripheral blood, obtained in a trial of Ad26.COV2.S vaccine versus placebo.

CDR3 sequence (DNA): TGTGCCAGCAGTCCAGGGGTAACTATTGGCTACACCTTC. This encodes CASSPGVTIGYTF. The V gene is TRBV6-5, the J gene TRBJ1-2; D might be TRBD1 (6 bases). V lost 5 bases, J lost 7 bases, and 14 bases lay in between. Germline CDR1 is MNHEY and CDR2 is SVGAGI. This CDR3 is 13 amino acids long.